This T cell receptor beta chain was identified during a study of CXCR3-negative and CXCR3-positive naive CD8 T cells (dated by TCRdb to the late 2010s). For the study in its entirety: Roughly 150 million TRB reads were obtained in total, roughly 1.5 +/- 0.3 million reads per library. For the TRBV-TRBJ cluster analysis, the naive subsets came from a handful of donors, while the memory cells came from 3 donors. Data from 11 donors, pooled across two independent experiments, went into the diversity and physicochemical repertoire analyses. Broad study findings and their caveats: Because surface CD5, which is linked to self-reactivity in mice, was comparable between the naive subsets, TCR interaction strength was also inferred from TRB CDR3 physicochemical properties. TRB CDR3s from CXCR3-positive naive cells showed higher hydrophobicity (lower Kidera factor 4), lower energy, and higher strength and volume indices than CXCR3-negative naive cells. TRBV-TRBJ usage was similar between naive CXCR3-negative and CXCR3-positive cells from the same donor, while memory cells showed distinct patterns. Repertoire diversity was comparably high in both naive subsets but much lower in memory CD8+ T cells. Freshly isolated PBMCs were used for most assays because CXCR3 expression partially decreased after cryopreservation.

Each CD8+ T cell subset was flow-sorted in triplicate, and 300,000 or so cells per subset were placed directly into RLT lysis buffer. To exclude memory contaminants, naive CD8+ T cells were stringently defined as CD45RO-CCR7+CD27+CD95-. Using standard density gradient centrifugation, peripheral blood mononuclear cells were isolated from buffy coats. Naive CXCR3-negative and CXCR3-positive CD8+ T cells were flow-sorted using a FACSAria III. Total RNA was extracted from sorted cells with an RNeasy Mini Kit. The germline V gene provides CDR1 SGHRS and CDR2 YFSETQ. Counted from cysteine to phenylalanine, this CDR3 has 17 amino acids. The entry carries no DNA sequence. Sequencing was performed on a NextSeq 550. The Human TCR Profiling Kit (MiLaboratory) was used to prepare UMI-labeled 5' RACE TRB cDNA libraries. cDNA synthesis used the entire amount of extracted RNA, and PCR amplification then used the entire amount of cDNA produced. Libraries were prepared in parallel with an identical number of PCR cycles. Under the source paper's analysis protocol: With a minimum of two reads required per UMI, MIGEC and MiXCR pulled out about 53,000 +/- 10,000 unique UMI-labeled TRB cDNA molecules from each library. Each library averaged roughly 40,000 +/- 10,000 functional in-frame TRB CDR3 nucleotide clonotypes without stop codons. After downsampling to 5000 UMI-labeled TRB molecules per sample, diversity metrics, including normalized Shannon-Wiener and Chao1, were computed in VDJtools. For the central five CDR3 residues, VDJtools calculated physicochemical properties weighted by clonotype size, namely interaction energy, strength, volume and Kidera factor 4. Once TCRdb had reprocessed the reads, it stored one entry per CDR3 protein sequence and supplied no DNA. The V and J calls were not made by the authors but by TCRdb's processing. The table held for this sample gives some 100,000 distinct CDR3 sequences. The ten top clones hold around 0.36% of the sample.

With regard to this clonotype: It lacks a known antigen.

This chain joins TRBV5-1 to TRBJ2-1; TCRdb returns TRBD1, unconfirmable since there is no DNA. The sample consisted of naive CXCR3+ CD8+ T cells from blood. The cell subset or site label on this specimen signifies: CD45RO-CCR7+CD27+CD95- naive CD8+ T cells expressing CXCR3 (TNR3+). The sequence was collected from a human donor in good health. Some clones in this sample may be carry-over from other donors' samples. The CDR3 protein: CASSLRGTGGPENEQFF.